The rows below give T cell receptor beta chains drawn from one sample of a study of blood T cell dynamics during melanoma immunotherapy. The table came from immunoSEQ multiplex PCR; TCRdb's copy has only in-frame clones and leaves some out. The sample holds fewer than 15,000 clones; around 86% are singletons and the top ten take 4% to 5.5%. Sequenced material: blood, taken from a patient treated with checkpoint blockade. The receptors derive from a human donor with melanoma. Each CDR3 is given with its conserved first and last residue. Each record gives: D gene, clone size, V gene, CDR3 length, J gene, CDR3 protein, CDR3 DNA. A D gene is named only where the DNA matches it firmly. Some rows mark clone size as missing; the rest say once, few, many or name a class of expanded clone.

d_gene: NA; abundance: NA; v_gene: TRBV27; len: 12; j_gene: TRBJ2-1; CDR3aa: CASSPTTREQFF; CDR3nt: TGTGCCAGCAGTCCGACTACGAGGGAGCAGTTCTTC
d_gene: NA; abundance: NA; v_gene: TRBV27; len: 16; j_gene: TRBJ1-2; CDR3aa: CDSSLEEAGFNYGYTF; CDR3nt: TGTGACAGCAGTTTAGAGGAGGCAGGTTTTAACTATGGCTACACCTTC
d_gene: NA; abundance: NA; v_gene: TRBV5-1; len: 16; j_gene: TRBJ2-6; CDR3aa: CASSLDRARGANVLTF; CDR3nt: TGCGCCAGCAGCTTGGACAGGGCCCGTGGGGCCAACGTCCTGACTTTC
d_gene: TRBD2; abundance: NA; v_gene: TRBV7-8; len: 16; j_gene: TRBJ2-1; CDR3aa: CASSLEYSGRGNEQFF; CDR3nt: TGTGCCAGCAGCTTAGAGTACAGCGGGAGGGGCAATGAGCAGTTCTTC
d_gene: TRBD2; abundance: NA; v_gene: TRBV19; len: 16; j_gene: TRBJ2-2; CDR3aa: CASTMGGGTNTGELFF; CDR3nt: TGTGCCAGTACCATGGGCGGGGGAACGAACACCGGGGAGCTGTTTTTT
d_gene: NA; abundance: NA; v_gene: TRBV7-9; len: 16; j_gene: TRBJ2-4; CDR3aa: CASSRGELIAKNIQYF; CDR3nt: TGTGCCAGCAGCAGGGGGGAACTGATAGCCAAAAACATTCAGTACTTC
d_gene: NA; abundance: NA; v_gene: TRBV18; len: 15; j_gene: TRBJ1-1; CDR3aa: CASSPRRQMNTEAFF; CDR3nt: TGTGCCAGCTCACCAAGGAGACAGATGAACACTGAAGCTTTCTTT
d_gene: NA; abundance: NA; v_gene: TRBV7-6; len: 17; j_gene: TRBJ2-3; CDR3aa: CASSPGLAWEVTDTQYF; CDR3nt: TGTGCCAGCAGCCCAGGGCTTGCGTGGGAGGTCACAGATACGCAGTATTTT
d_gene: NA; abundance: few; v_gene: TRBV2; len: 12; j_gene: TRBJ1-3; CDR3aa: CASSEESYTIYF; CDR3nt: TGTGCCAGCAGTGAAGAGAGTTACACCATATATTTT
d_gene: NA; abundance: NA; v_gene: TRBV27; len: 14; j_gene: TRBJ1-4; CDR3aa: CASSFAGKGEKLFF; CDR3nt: TGTGCCAGCAGTTTTGCAGGCAAGGGTGAAAAACTGTTTTTT
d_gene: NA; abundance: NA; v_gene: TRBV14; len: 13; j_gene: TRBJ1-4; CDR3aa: CASSREGAAELFF; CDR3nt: TGTGCCAGCAGCCGCGAAGGGGCGGCGGAACTGTTTTTT
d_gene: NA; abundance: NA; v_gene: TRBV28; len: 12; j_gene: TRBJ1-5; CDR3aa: CASSLFRQPQHF; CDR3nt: TGTGCCAGCAGTTTATTCCGCCAGCCCCAGCATTTT
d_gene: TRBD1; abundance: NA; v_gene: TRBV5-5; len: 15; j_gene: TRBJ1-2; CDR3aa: CASSGDRGQGYGYTF; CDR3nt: TGTGCCAGCAGCGGAGACAGGGGGCAAGGCTATGGCTACACCTTC
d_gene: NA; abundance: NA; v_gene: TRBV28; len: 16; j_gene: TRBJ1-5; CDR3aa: CASSFPVGVRNQPQHF; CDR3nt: TGTGCCAGCAGTTTCCCCGTCGGGGTTCGGAATCAGCCCCAGCATTTT
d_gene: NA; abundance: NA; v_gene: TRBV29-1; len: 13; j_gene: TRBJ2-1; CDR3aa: CSVVSPRRTEQFF; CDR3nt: TGCAGCGTTGTGAGCCCTCGTCGGACTGAGCAGTTCTTC
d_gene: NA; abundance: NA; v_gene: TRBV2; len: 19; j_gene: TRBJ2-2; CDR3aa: CASSEPSSGPAGITGELFF; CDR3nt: TGTGCCAGCAGTGAGCCCTCGTCCGGACCTGCAGGTATCACCGGGGAGCTGTTTTTT
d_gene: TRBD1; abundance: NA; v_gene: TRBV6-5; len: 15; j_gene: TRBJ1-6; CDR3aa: CASRGPGQHNSPLHF; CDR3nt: TGTGCCAGCAGGGGACCGGGACAGCATAATTCACCCCTCCACTTT
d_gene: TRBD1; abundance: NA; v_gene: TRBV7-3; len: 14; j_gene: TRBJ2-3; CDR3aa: CASSFGQGQDTQYF; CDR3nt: TGTGCCAGCAGCTTCGGACAGGGACAAGATACGCAGTATTTT
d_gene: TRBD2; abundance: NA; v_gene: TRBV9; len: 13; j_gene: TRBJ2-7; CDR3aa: CASSDPSGNEQYF; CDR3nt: TGTGCCAGCAGCGATCCTAGCGGGAACGAGCAGTACTTC
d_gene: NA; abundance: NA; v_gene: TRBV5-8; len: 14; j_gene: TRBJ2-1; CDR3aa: CASSLRLAYNEQFF; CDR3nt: TGTGCCAGCAGCTTACGACTAGCCTACAATGAGCAGTTCTTC
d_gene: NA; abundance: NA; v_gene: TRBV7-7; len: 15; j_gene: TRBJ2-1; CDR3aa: CASRSGPKKYNEQFF; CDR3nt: TGTGCTAGCAGGAGCGGACCTAAAAAGTACAATGAGCAGTTCTTC
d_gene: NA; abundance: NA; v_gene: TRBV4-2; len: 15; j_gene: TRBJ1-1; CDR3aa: CASSPDRMVNTEAFF; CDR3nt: TGTGCCAGCAGCCCAGATAGGATGGTGAACACTGAAGCTTTCTTT
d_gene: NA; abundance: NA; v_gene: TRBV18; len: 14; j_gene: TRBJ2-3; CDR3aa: CASSPIDTTDTQYF; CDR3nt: TGTGCCAGCTCACCCATAGATACCACAGATACGCAGTATTTT
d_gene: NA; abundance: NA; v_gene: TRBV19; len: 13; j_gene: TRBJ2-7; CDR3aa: CASSINKDYEQYF; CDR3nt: TGTGCCAGTAGTATTAACAAGGACTACGAGCAGTACTTC
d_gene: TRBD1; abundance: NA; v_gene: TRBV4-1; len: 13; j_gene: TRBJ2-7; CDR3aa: CASSQQGAYEQYF; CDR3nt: TGCGCCAGCAGCCAACAGGGGGCCTACGAGCAGTACTTC
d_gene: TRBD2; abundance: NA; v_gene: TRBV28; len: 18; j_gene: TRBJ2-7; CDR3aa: CASSLSSGRSSGLGEQYF; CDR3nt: TGTGCCAGCAGTTTGTCTAGCGGGAGGTCTTCAGGTTTAGGCGAGCAGTACTTC
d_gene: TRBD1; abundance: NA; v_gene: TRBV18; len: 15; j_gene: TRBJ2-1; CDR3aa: CASSPYGQGYNEQFF; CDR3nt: TGTGCCAGCTCACCCTACGGACAGGGCTACAATGAGCAGTTCTTC
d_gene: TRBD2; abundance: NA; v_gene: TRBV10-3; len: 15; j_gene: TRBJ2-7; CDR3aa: CAIGPVGSGNDEQYF; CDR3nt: TGTGCCATCGGTCCGGTGGGTAGCGGGAACGACGAGCAGTACTTC
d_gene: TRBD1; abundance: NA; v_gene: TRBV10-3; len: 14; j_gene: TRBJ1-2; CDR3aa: CAISESGTGYGYTF; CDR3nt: TGTGCCATCAGTGAGTCGGGGACAGGGTATGGCTACACCTTC
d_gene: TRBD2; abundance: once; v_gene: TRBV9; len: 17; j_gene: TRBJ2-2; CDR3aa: CASSVRGLAGGTGELFF; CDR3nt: TGTGCCAGCAGCGTAAGGGGACTAGCGGGAGGCACCGGGGAGCTGTTTTTT
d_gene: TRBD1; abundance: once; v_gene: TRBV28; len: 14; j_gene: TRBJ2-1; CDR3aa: CASSPGGFLVGQFF; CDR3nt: TGTGCCAGCAGTCCAGGGGGTTTTCTAGTCGGGCAGTTCTTC
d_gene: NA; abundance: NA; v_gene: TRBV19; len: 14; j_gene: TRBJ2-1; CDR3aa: CASSIRNRDYEQFF; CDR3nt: TGTGCCAGTAGTATCCGGAACAGGGATTATGAGCAGTTCTTC
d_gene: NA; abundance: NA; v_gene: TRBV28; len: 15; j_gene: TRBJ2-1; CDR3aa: CASSLGGGPHNEQFF; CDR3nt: TGTGCCAGCAGTTTAGGAGGAGGGCCCCACAATGAGCAGTTCTTC
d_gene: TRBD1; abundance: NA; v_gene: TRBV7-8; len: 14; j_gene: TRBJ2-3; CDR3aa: CASSSTGKTDTQYF; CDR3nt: TGTGCCAGCAGCTCGACAGGGAAGACAGATACGCAGTATTTT
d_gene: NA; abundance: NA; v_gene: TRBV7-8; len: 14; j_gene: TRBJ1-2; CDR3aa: CASSLEAREAGYTF; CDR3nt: TGTGCCAGCAGCTTAGAAGCCCGGGAGGCGGGCTACACCTTC
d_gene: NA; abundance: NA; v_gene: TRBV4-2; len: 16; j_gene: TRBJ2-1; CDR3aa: CASSQEGGVTYNEQFF; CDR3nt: TGTGCCAGCAGCCAAGAAGGCGGGGTTACCTACAATGAGCAGTTCTTC
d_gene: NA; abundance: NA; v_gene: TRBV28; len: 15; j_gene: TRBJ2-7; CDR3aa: CASNPGGSGSYEQYF; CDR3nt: TGTGCCAGCAACCCAGGGGGGAGCGGTTCCTACGAGCAGTACTTC
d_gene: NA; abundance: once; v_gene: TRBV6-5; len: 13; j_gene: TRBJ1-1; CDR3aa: CASSLGLSTEAFF; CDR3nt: TGTGCCAGCAGTCTAGGGTTGAGCACTGAAGCTTTCTTT
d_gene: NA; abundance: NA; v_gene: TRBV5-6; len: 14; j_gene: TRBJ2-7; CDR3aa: CASSLGQGTREQYF; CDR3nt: TGTGCCAGCAGCTTGGGGCAGGGAACTCGGGAGCAGTACTTC
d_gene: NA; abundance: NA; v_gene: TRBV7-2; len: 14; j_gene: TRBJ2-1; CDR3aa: CASSLRQGYNEQFF; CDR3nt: TGTGCCAGCAGCTTGAGGCAGGGCTACAATGAGCAGTTCTTC
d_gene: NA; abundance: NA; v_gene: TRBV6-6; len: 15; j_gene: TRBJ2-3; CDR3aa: CASRRTQGNYDTQYF; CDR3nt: TGTGCCAGCAGACGTACCCAGGGCAACTATGATACGCAGTATTTT
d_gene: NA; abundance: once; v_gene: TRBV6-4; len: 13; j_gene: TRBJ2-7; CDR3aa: CASMGRSVYEQYF; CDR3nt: TGTGCCAGCATGGGACGCAGCGTATACGAGCAGTACTTC
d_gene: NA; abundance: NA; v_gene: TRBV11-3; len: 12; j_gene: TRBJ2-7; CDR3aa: CASSLDRYEQYF; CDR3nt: TGTGCCAGCAGCTTAGACCGTTACGAGCAGTACTTC
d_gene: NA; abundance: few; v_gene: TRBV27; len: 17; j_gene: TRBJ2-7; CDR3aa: CASSSRGTSPVPYEQYF; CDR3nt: TGTGCCAGCAGTTCCCGAGGGACTTCTCCCGTCCCCTACGAGCAGTACTTC
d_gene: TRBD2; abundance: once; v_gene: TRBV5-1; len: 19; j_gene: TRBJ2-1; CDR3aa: CASSLGGLAGRGGRNEQFF; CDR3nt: TGCGCCAGCAGCTTGGGGGGACTAGCGGGGAGAGGAGGGAGGAATGAGCAGTTCTTC
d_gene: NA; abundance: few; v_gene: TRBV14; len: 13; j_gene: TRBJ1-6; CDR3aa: CASRRVDNSPLHF; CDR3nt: TGTGCCAGCAGGCGGGTAGACAATTCACCCCTCCACTTT
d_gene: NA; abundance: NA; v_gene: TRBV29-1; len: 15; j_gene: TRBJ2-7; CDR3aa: CSVERSGGQVYEQYF; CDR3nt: TGCAGCGTTGAGAGATCCGGGGGTCAAGTCTACGAGCAGTACTTC
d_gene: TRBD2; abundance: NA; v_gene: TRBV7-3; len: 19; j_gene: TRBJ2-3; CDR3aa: CASSLRGTQTSGFTDTQYF; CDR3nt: TGTGCCAGCAGCTTAAGGGGAACCCAGACTAGCGGGTTTACAGATACGCAGTATTTT
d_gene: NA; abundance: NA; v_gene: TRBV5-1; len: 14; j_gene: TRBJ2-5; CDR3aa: CASSLRRGGETQYF; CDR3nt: TGCGCCAGCAGCTTGCGGCGCGGAGGGGAGACCCAGTACTTC
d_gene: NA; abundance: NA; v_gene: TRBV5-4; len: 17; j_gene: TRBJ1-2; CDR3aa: CASSSPESRSVVYGYTF; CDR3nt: TGTGCCAGCAGCTCCCCGGAGAGTAGGTCGGTGGTATATGGCTACACCTTC
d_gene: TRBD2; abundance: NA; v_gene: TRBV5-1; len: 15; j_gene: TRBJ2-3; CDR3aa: CASSPGLAGTDTQYF; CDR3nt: TGCGCCAGCAGTCCGGGACTAGCGGGCACAGATACGCAGTATTTT
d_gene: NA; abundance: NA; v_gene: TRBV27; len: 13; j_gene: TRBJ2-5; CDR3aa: CASSFNGGETQYF; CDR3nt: TGTGCCAGCAGTTTTAATGGTGGGGAGACCCAGTACTTC
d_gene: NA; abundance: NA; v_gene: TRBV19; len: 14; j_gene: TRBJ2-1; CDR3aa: CASSFGSSYNEQFF; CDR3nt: TGTGCCAGTAGCTTCGGAAGCTCCTACAATGAGCAGTTCTTC
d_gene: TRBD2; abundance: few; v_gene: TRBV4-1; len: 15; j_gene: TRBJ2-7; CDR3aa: CASSQEASGVYEQYF; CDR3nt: TGCGCCAGCAGCCAAGAAGCTAGCGGGGTCTACGAGCAGTACTTC
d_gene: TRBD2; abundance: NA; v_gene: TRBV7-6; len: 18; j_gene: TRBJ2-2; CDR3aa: CASSFSAGGPSDTGELFF; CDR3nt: TGTGCCAGCAGCTTCTCGGCGGGAGGGCCCTCGGACACCGGGGAGCTGTTTTTT
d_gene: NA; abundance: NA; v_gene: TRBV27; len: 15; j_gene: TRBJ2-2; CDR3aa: CASSFRGLVTGELFF; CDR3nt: TGTGCCAGCAGTTTCAGGGGTCTGGTAACCGGGGAGCTGTTTTTT
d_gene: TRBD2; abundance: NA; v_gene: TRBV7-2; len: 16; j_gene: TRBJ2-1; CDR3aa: CASSPRPGGSGNEQFF; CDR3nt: TGTGCCAGCAGCCCTCGGCCTGGCGGGAGCGGCAATGAGCAGTTCTTC
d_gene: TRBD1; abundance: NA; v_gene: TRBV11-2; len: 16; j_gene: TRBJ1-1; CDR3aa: CASSLLTRDRFTEAFF; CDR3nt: TGTGCCAGCAGCTTATTAACTAGGGACAGGTTCACTGAAGCTTTCTTT
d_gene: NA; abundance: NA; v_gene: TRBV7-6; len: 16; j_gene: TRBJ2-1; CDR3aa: CASSPARETPYNEQFF; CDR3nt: TGTGCCAGCAGCCCAGCTCGGGAGACCCCCTACAATGAGCAGTTCTTC